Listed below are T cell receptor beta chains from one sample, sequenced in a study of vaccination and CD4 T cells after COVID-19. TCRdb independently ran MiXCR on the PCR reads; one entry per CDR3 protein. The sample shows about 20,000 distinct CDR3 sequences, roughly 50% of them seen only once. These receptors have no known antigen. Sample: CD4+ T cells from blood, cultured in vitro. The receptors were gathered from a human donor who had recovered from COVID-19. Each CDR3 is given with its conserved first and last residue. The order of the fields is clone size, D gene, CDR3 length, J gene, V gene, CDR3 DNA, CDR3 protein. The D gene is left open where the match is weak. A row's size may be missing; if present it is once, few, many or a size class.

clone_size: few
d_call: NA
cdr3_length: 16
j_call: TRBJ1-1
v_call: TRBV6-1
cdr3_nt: TGTGCCAGCAACTTAGATTTAAGCAGGATGGACACTGAAGCTTTCTTT
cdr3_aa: CASNLDLSRMDTEAFF

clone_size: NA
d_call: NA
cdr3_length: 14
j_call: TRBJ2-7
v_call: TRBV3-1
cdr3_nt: TGTGCCAGCAGCCACCCCAACAAAGCCTACGAGCAGTACTTC
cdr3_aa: CASSHPNKAYEQYF

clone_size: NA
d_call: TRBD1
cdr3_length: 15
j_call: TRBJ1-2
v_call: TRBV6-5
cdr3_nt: TGTGCCAGCAGTTTTTCCAGACAGGGGGGCTATGGCTACACCTTC
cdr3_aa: CASSFSRQGGYGYTF

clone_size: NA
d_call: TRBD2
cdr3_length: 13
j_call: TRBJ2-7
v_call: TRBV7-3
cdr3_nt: TGTGCCAGCAGCGCATCGGGGGAGGGAAAGCAGTACTTC
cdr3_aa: CASSASGEGKQYF

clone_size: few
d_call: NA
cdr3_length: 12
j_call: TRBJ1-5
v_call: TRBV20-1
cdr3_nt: TGCAGTGCCGTATATAGCAATCAGCCCCAGCATTTT
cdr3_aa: CSAVYSNQPQHF

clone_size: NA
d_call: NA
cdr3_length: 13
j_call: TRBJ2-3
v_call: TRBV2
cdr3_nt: TGTGCCAGCACCTCTCCTGGAGCAAATACGCAGTATTTT
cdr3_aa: CASTSPGANTQYF

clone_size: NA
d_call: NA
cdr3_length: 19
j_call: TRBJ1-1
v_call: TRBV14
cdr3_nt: TGTGCCAGCAGCCAAGATGTATGGAGGGGCCGGAACCGATCCACTGAAGCTTTCTTT
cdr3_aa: CASSQDVWRGRNRSTEAFF

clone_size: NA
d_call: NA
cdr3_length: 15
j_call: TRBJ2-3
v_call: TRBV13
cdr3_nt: TGTGCCAGCAGCCCTACTAGGCAGGGGGGGTGGACGCAGTATTTT
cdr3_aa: CASSPTRQGGWTQYF

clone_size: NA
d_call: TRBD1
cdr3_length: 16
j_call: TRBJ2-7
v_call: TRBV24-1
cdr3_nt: TGTGCCACCAGTGATCCGCAAGGGACAGGCTCCTACGAGCAGTACTTC
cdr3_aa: CATSDPQGTGSYEQYF

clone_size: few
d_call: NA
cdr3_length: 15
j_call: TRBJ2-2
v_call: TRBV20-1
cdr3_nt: TGCAGTGCTAGAGATAGGGTGAGGAACACCGGGGAGCTGTTTTTT
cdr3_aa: CSARDRVRNTGELFF

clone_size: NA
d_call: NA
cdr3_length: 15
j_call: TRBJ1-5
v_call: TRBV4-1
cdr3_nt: TGCGCCAGCAGGTCCCTAAACGAAGACAGTGGGCCCCAGCATTTT
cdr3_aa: CASRSLNEDSGPQHF

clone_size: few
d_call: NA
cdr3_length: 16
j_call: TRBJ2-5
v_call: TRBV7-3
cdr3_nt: TGTGCCAGCAGCCCAAGGGGGCGGGGGCCCCCAGAGACCCAGTACTTC
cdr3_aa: CASSPRGRGPPETQYF

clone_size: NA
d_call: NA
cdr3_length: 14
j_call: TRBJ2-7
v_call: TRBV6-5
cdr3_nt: TGTGCCAGCAGTTCCCAGGCAGGGAGGTACGAGCAGTACTTC
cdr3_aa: CASSSQAGRYEQYF

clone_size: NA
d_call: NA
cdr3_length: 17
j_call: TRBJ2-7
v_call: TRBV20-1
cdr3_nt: TGCAGTGCTAGATATCCCTGGGACCCCAATTCCCCCTACGAGCAGTACTTC
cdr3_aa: CSARYPWDPNSPYEQYF

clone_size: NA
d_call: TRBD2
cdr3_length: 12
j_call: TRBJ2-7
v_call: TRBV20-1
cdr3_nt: TGCAGTGCGGGGACTAGCGGGGACGAGCAGTACTTC
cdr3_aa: CSAGTSGDEQYF

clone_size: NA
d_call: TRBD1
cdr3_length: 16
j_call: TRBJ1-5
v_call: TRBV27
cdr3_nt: TGTGCCAGCAGTGAGAAACAGGGGTTGAGCAATCAGCCCCAGCATTTT
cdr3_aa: CASSEKQGLSNQPQHF

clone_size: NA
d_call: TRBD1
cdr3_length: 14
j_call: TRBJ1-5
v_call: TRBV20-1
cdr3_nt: TGCAGTGTTGGAGACAGGGAGTTCAATCAGCCCCAGCATTTT
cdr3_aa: CSVGDREFNQPQHF

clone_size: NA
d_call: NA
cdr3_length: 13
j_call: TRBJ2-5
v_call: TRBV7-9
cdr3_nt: TGTGCCAGCAGCCCTGGGAGGTCGGAGACCCAGTACTTC
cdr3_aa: CASSPGRSETQYF

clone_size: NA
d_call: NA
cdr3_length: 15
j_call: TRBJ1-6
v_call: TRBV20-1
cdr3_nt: TGCAGTGCTAGTGCGTTAGATTTATATAATTCACCCCTCCACTTT
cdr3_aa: CSASALDLYNSPLHF

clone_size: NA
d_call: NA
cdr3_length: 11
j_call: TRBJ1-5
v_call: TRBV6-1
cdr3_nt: TGTGCCAGCAGTGAGGTCGGGCTCCAGCATTTT
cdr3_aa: CASSEVGLQHF

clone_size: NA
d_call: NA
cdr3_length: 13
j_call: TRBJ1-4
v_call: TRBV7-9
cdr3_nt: TGTGCCAGCAGCTCCCCGGGAATCGCAAAACTGTTTTTT
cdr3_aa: CASSSPGIAKLFF

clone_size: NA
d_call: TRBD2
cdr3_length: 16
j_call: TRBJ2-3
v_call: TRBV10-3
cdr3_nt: TGTGCCATCAGTGGGGCTAGCGGGAGTTCCGAAGATACGCAGTATTTT
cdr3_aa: CAISGASGSSEDTQYF

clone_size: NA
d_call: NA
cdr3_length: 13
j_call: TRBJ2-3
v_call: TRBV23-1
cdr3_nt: TGCGCCAGCAGTGAGCAGGGCACAGATACGCAGTATTTT
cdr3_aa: CASSEQGTDTQYF

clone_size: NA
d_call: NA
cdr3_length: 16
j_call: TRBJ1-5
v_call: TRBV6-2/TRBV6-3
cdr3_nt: TGTGCCAGCAGTTACCTCCCTAGGGCAGGAAATCAGCCCCAGCATTTT
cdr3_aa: CASSYLPRAGNQPQHF

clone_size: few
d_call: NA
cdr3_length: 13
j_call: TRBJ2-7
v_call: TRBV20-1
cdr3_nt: TGCAGTGCTCGCGGGACGTTCATTTACGAGCAGTACTTC
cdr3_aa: CSARGTFIYEQYF

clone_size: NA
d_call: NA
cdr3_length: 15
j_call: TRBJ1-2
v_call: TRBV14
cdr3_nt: TGTGCCAGCAGCCAAGCAAGCCCAGAATACTATGGCTACACCTTC
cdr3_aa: CASSQASPEYYGYTF

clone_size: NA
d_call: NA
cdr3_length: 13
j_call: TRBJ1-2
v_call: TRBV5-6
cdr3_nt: TGTGCCAGCAGCAGGACGGCCTATTCGGGCTACACCTTC
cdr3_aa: CASSRTAYSGYTF

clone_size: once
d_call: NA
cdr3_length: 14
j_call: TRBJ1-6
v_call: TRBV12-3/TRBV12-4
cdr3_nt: TGTGCCAGCAGTTTATCAGGGAAGGGTTCACCCCTCCACTTT
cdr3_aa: CASSLSGKGSPLHF

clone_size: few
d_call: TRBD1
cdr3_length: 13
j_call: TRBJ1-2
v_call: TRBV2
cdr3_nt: TGTGCCAGCAGTGAAGGGACAGGATGGGGCTACACCTTC
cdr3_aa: CASSEGTGWGYTF

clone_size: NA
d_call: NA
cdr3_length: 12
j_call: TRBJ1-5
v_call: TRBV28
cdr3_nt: TGTGCCAGCAGTTTAAGCCAATGGGCCCAGCATTTT
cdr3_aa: CASSLSQWAQHF

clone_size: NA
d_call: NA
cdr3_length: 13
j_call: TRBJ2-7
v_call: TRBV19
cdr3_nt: TGTGCCAGTAGTACGGACGGGAGCTACGAGCAGTACTTC
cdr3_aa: CASSTDGSYEQYF

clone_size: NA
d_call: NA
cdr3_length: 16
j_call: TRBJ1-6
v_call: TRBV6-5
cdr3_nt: TGTGCCAGCAGTTTCCCGGAGACCTCCTATAATTCACCCCTCCACTTT
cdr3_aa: CASSFPETSYNSPLHF

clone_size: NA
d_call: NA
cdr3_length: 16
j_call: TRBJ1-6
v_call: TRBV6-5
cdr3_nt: TGTGCCAGCAGTTACTCGGGGGGCTACGATAATTCACCCCTCCACTTT
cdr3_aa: CASSYSGGYDNSPLHF

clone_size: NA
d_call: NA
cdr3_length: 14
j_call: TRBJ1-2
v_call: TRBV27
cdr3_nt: TGTGCCAGCAGTTTCGCAGGGACCAACTATGGCTACACCTTC
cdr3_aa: CASSFAGTNYGYTF

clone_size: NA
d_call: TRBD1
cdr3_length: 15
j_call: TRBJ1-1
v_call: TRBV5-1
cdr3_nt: TGCGCCAGCAGCGGGGGGACAGGGGAATACACTGAAGCTTTCTTT
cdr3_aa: CASSGGTGEYTEAFF

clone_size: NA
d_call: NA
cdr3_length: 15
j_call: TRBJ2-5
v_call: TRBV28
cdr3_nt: TGTGCCAGCAGCGGACCCGACGGACCGAGGGAGACCCAGTACTTC
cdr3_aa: CASSGPDGPRETQYF

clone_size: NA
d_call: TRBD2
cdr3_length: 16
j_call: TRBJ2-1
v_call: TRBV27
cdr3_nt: TGTGCCAGCAGAAGTTGGACTAGTCAATCCTACAATGAGCAGTTCTTC
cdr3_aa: CASRSWTSQSYNEQFF

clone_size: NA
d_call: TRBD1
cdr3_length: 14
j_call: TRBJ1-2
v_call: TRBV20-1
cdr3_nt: TGCAGTGCTAAAGGACAGGGGGGCGTCTATGGCTACACCTTC
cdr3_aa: CSAKGQGGVYGYTF

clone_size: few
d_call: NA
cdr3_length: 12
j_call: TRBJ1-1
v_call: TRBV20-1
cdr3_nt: TGCAGTGCTAACGTACAGAACACTGAAGCTTTCTTT
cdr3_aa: CSANVQNTEAFF

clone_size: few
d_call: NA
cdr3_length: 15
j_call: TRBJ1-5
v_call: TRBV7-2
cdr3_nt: TGTGCCAGCAGCTTATTTATGGGAACGGGTCAGCCCCAGCATTTT
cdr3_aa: CASSLFMGTGQPQHF

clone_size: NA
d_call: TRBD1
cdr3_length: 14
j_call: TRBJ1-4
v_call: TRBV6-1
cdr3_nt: TGTGCCAGCAGGCGGGACAGGGCTAATGAAAAACTGTTTTTT
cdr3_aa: CASRRDRANEKLFF

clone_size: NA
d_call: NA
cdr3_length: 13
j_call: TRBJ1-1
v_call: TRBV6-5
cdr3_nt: TGTGCCAGCAGTTACATCATGAACACTGAAGCTTTCTTT
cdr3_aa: CASSYIMNTEAFF

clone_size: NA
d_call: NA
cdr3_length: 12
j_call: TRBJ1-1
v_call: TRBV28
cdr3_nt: TGTGCCAGCAGTTTAGGAGGGGTTGGAGCTTTCTTT
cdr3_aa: CASSLGGVGAFF

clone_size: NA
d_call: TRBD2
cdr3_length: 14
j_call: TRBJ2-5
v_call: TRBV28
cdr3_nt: TGTGCCAGCAGTTTATTTGCGGGAGCTGGGACCCAGTACTTC
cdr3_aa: CASSLFAGAGTQYF

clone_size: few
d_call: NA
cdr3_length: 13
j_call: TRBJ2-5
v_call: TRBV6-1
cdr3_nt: TGTGCCAGCAGCCGACATTCCCAAGAGACCCAGTACTTC
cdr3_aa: CASSRHSQETQYF

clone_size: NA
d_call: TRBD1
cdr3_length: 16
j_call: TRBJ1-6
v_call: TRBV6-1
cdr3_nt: TGTGCCAGCAGTCCCGGCCGGGACAGGAGTAATTCACCCCTCCACTTT
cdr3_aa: CASSPGRDRSNSPLHF

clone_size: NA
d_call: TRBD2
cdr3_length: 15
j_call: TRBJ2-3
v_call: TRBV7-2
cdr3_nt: TGTGCCAGCAGAAAAGCGGGGGGGCCCACAGATACGCAGTATTTT
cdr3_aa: CASRKAGGPTDTQYF

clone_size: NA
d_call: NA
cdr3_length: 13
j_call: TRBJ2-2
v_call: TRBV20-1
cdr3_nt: TGCAGTGCTCAAATAGCTAGGGCCGGGGAGCTGTTTTTT
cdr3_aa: CSAQIARAGELFF

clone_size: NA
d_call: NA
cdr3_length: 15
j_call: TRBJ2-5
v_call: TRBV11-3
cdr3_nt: TGTGCCAGCAGCCCTAGGGGGAGGGCTCAGGAGACCCAGTACTTC
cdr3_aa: CASSPRGRAQETQYF

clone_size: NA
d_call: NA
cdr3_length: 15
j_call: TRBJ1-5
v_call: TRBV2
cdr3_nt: TGTGCCAGCAGTGGGCAGGGGTTTAGCAATCAGCCCCAGCATTTT
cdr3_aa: CASSGQGFSNQPQHF

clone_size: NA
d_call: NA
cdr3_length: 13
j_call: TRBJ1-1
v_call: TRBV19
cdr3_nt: TGTGCCAGTAGTTTCGGGTCAAACACTGAAGCTTTCTTT
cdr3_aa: CASSFGSNTEAFF

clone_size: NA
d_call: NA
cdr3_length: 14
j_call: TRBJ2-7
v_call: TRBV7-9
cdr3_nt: TGTGCCAGCACTCTCCTAACCGGGACGGGCGAGCAGTACTTC
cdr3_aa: CASTLLTGTGEQYF